The 28 T cell receptor beta chains in this list originate from one sample, sequenced in a study of early stage breast cancer tumors (dated by TCRdb to 2015 to 2018). The protocol used for the library was the immunoSEQ multiplex PCR assay. The table was pulled from immuneACCESS by TCRdb, which kept in-frame rearrangements only. Such tables lose some clones; where checked, under half of the loss comes from unresolved V genes, and the rest has no known cause. The sample table records 30,000 to 35,000 clones; roughly 81% of these occur just once. The top ten constitute 4.7% of the sample. The sample was blood. The receptor set was obtained from a person in their forties with breast cancer.

The CDR3 nucleotides read TGTGCCAGCAGCCGGGGACTAGCGGGGTTCACAGATACGCAGTATTTT. It encodes CASSRGLAGFTDTQYF. The chain employs TRBV5-6 and TRBJ2-3, with 13 bases aligning to TRBD2. V shed 4 bases and J 2 bases; nucleotides not matched to a gene: 4. The CDR3 has 16 amino acids. The V gene's germline CDR1 is SGHDT and CDR2 YYEEEE.

J is TRBJ2-5 and V is TRBV27; either TRBD1 or TRBD2 may supply D (5 bases each). The V end was cut by 3 bases, the J end by 3 bases, with 11 bases between. This CDR3 has 14 amino acids. CDR1 MNHEY and CDR2 SMNVEV come from the germline V gene (reference sequence). The CDR3 reads CASSFEGPKETQYF. CDR3 nucleotide sequence: TGTGCCAGCAGTTTTGAGGGACCCAAAGAGACCCAGTACTTC.

V gene TRBV7-2 combines with J gene TRBJ2-7; 9 bases align to TRBD2. The length of the CDR3 is 14 residues. The junction had 4 bases not matched to a gene; V was cut back by 2 bases and J by 5 bases. Germline CDR1 reads SGHTA; CDR2 reads FQGNSA. DNA of the CDR3: TGTGCCAGCAGCTTAAATAGCGGGAGTGACGAGCAGTACTTC. It encodes CASSLNSGSDEQYF. Full variable domain (missing parts from reference TRBV7-2 and TRBJ2-7): GAGVSQSPSNKVTEKGKDVELRCDPISGHTALYWYRQSLGQGLEFLIYFQGNSAPDKSGLPSDRFSAERTGGSVSTLTIQRTQQEDSAVYLCASSLNSGSDEQYFGPGTRLTVT.

The chain uses TRBV20-1 and TRBJ1-2; no clear D. With 0 bases removed from V and 8 bases from J, the gap between germline ends came to 7 bases. The CDR3 spans 11 residues. CDR1 and CDR2 from the germline V gene are DFQATT and SNEGSKA (reference sequence). In DNA form, the CDR3 reads TGCAGTGCTAGAGATCCGTCGGGCTACACCTTC. This translates into CSARDPSGYTF.

This chain connects TRBV11-2 to TRBJ2-5; TRBD2 aligns across 8 bases. The CDR3 has 17 amino acids. With V trimmed by 1 base and J by 5 bases, 12 bases remained unmatched. The germline V gene encodes CDR1 SGHAT and CDR2 FQNNGV. In nucleotides, the CDR3 is TGTGCCAGCAGCTTAGGGGTAGCGGGACTTCTTGTGGAGACCCAGTACTTC. It translates to CASSLGVAGLLVETQYF.

This clone came up once. The rearrangement links TRBV14 to TRBJ1-2; D gene uncertain. Trimming removed 1 base at V and 4 bases at J, with 4 bases between. Germline V gene sequence: CDR1 SGHDN, CDR2 FVKESK. The CDR3 extends over 12 amino acids. DNA for the CDR3: TGTGCCAGCAGCCAAGTGGGCTATGGCTACACCTTC. Its protein product is CASSQVGYGYTF.

This clone was found a few times. This sequence joins TRBV10-3 and TRBJ2-4; 9 bases fit TRBD1. The germline V gene encodes CDR1 ENHRY and CDR2 SYGVKD. The CDR3 has 14 amino acids. Trimming cost V 5 bases and J 8 bases; bases outside gene matches: 7. The CDR3 DNA reads as TGTGCCATCAGTAGGGACAGGGACATTGACATTCAGTACTTC. This codes for CAISRDRDIDIQYF.

The chain links TRBV19 to TRBJ2-5; D might be TRBD1 or TRBD2, each matching 5 bases. Trimming removed 3 bases from V and 4 bases from J, with 15 bases in between. CDR1 is LNHDA, CDR2 SQIVND, per germline (reference sequence). The CDR3 is made up of 15 amino acids. The CDR3 spells CASSIGRARGETQYF. The CDR3 DNA is TGTGCCAGTAGTATTGGGCGGGCTAGGGGAGAGACCCAGTACTTC.

This clone was recorded only once. The chain has TRBV7-9 and TRBJ2-5, with 10 positions matching TRBD2. CDR3 length equals 15 residues. The V and J ends lost 1 base and 5 bases, in that order; junction bases with no gene match: 4. The germline CDR1 and CDR2 sequences are SEHNR and FQNEAQ (reference sequence). The CDR3 region is CASSLGTSGGETQYF. The CDR3 coding sequence is TGTGCCAGCAGCTTAGGGACTAGCGGAGGGGAGACCCAGTACTTC. Filled out from reference TRBV7-9 and TRBJ2-5, the complete variable domain reads DTGVSQNPRHKITKRGQNVTFRCDPISEHNRLYWYRQTLGQGPEFLTYFQNEAQLEKSRLLSDRFSAERPKGSFSTLEIQRTEQGDSAMYLCASSLGTSGGETQYFGPGTRLLVL.

The chain carries TRBV9 and TRBJ2-3; D is possibly TRBD2 (6 bases). The CDR3 has 14 residues. Trimming removed 4 bases from V and 2 bases from J, with 11 bases in between. Germline CDR1 SGDLS, CDR2 YYNGEE. The CDR3 is CASSTSSYTDTQYF. CDR3 nucleotides: TGTGCCAGCAGCACTAGCTCTTACACAGATACGCAGTATTTT.

The CDR3 reads CASSLTGNTIYF. DNA for the CDR3: TGTGCCAGCAGCCTCACTGGAAACACCATATATTTT. The rearrangement links TRBV11-2 to TRBJ1-3, with D hard to call. The CDR3 extends over 12 amino acids. Trimming left V 5 bases short and J 2 bases short, with 4 bases between. Per germline, CDR1 SGHAT and CDR2 FQNNGV.

This clone is medium-sized. The chain combines TRBV7-2 with TRBJ2-5; D might be TRBD2 (6 bases). This CDR3 is built from 14 residues. Germline V gene data show CDR1 as SGHTA and CDR2 as FQGNSA. V was clipped by 6 bases and J by 5 bases, with 16 bases between them. The CDR3 region is CASSSYGGWETQYF. The CDR3 nucleotides read TGTGCCAGCAGTTCCTACGGGGGTTGGGAGACCCAGTACTTC.

Of note for this clone: The sample holds other DNA sequences that translate to the same CDR3. The J gene is TRBJ2-1, the V gene TRBV6-6, with TRBD2 as a possible D gene (5 bases). The germline V gene encodes CDR1 MNHNY and CDR2 SVGAGI (reference sequence). With 0 bases removed from V and 4 bases from J, the gap between germline ends came to 7 bases. The CDR3 is made up of 14 amino acids. In nucleotides, the CDR3 is TGTGCCAGCAGTTACTCGAGGGTTTACAATGAGCAGTTCTTC. Protein product: CASSYSRVYNEQFF.

V is TRBV5-4 and J is TRBJ2-5; 7 nucleotides agree with TRBD1. Trimming removed 5 bases from V and 3 bases from J; junction bases left unmatched: 4. The CDR3 extends over 13 amino acids. CDR1 is SGHNT and CDR2 is YYREEE in the germline V gene (reference sequence). The DNA of the CDR3 is TGTGCCAGCAGTAGGGACAGTGAAGAGACCCAGTACTTC. It is translated as CASSRDSEETQYF. The variable domain in full, with the rest retrieved from reference TRBV5-4 and TRBJ2-5, is ETGVTQSPTHLIKTRGQQVTLRCSSQSGHNTVSWYQQALGQGPQFIFQYYREEENGRGNFPPRFSGLQFPNYSSELNVNALELDDSALYLCASSRDSEETQYFGPGTRLLVL.

The V and J genes are TRBV20-1 and TRBJ2-4; D gene ambiguous. The germline V gene encodes CDR1 DFQATT and CDR2 SNEGSKA (reference sequence). The CDR3 totals 11 residues. V was clipped by 3 bases and J by 4 bases, with 4 bases between them. The CDR3 here is CSARGKNIQYF. CDR3 sequence (DNA): TGCAGTGCTAGGGGTAAAAACATTCAGTACTTC.

This clone showed up just once. The chain combines TRBV29-1 with TRBJ2-7; perhaps D is TRBD1 or TRBD2 (6 bases each). Germline values: CDR1 SQVTM, CDR2 ANQGSEA. Trimming left V 7 bases short and J 6 bases short, with 19 bases between. The CDR3 runs 13 residues. The CDR3 loop reads CSAGGTTSGEQYF. CDR3 sequence (DNA): TGCAGCGCCGGCGGGACAACCTCGGGCGAGCAGTACTTC.

This clone was seen a few times. The J gene is TRBJ1-1, the V gene TRBV28, with unresolved D. V was cut by 6 bases and J by 7 bases, with 15 bases left in between. From germline, CDR1 is MDHEN and CDR2 SYDVKM. This CDR3 has 13 residues. CDR3 nucleotide sequence: TGTGCCAGCAGCACCAGTTTCCCCTTTGAAGCTTTCTTT. Its translation is CASSTSFPFEAFF. The full variable domain, in which reference TRBV28 and TRBJ1-1 provide the parts outside the CDR3, is DVKVTQSSRYLVKRTGEKVFLECVQDMDHENMFWYRQDPGLGLRLIYFSYDVKMKEKGDIPEGYSVSREKKERFSLILESASTNQTSMYLCASSTSFPFEAFFGQGTRLTVV.

The chain has TRBV28 and TRBJ1-1; 8 positions match TRBD1. V lost 11 bases to trimming and J lost 1 base; unmatched junction nucleotides: 6. The CDR3 has 13 residues. From germline, CDR1 is MDHEN and CDR2 SYDVKM. The CDR3 protein is CAGGQGQNTEAFF. DNA of the CDR3: TGTGCCGGAGGACAGGGACAGAACACTGAAGCTTTCTTT.

To note about this clone: The junction departs from the called germline gene at one end, perhaps through a read error. The V and J genes are TRBV5-4 and TRBJ2-2; D remains ambiguous. CDR3 size: 15 residues. CDR1 and CDR2 (germline): SGHNT, YYREEE (reference sequence). The CDR3 bases are TGCGCCAGCAGCCAAGAGTTTGCCTACACCGGGGAGCTGTTTTTT. Translating it yields CASSQEFAYTGELFF.

CDR3 nucleotides: TGTGCCAGCAGCCCAACTAGCGGGAGCTTGTCCGCCGGGGAGCTGTTTTTT. Protein: CASSPTSGSLSAGELFF. The chain is built from TRBV7-9 and TRBJ2-2; 11 bases are shared with TRBD2. The CDR3 has 17 residues. Germline CDR1 SEHNR, CDR2 FQNEAQ (reference sequence). Unmatched junction bases numbered 11, after V lost 5 bases and J lost 6 bases.

This chain connects TRBV21-1 to TRBJ2-1; the table assigns TRBD2, which was not confirmed against the DNA. TRBV21-1 is designated a pseudogene. This CDR3 is 21 amino acids long. This CDR3 is CASRPAKRVVRTRRGNNEQFF. Written as DNA, the CDR3 is TGTGCCAGCAGGCCAGCAAAGAGAGTGGTGAGGACTAGAAGGGGAAACAATGAGCAGTTCTTC.

The chain combines TRBV18 with TRBJ2-7, with 7 bases matching TRBD2. V lost 3 bases to trimming and J lost 5 bases; unmatched junction nucleotides: 16. The CDR3 has 17 amino acids. CDR1 KGHSH and CDR2 LQKENI come from the germline V gene. The CDR3 region is CASSPETTGLPLDEQYF. CDR3 nucleotide sequence: TGTGCCAGCTCACCTGAGACTACGGGACTACCCCTGGACGAGCAGTACTTC.

The table lists this clone with a count of one. The V gene is TRBV29-1, the J gene TRBJ2-7; TRBD2 might be the D (6 bases). Germline V CDR1 and CDR2: SQVTM, ANQGSEA. The CDR3 has 13 residues. The germline V and J ends were trimmed by 4 bases and 2 bases, with 12 bases remaining between them. The CDR3 region is CSVVGTRAYEQYF. The DNA for the CDR3 is TGCAGCGTTGTCGGGACTCGGGCCTACGAGCAGTACTTC.

V gene TRBV6-6 combines with J gene TRBJ2-3; TRBD2 matches at 8 bases. Germline values: CDR1 MNHNY, CDR2 SVGAGI (reference sequence). The CDR3 spans 14 residues. V lost 5 bases, J lost 3 bases, and 4 bases stayed unmatched. CDR3 DNA: TGTGCCAGCAGTCAGACTAGCGTAACAGATACGCAGTATTTT. Amino acids: CASSQTSVTDTQYF.

The V gene is TRBV30, the J gene TRBJ2-7; D is possibly TRBD2 (5 bases). The CDR3 totals 14 residues. V lost 3 bases to trimming and J lost 5 bases, with 17 bases between them. Germline V gene sequence: CDR1 GTSNPN, CDR2 SVGIG (reference sequence). CDR3: CAWRPAGSFDEQYF. The CDR3 DNA reads TGTGCCTGGAGACCCGCGGGCTCTTTTGACGAGCAGTACTTC.

The rearrangement joins TRBV9 to TRBJ2-2; no definite D call. CDR1 and CDR2 from the germline V gene are SGDLS and YYNGEE. V lost 0 bases and J lost 5, with 14 bases in between. The length of the CDR3 is 16 residues. The CDR3 DNA reads TGTGCCAGCAGCGTAGCTGAGGTACGGTGGACCGGGGAGCTGTTTTTT. It translates to CASSVAEVRWTGELFF.

The chain links TRBV30 to TRBJ2-7, with a tentative D call TRBD2 (6 bases). V was clipped by 8 bases and J by 6 bases, with 26 bases between them. From germline, CDR1 is GTSNPN and CDR2 SVGIG (reference sequence). The CDR3 is 15 amino acids. CDR3 nucleotides: TGTGCCGGGATGGGGTCGCGAGGGAGGCTCGGCGAGCAGTACTTC. It specifies CAGMGSRGRLGEQYF.

The chain uses TRBV5-5 and TRBJ2-7; TRBD2 matches 10 bases. Trimming cost V 2 bases and J 1 base; bases outside gene matches: 3. Germline-derived CDR1 and CDR2 are SGHKS and YYEKEE (reference sequence). This CDR3 comprises 15 residues. CDR3 DNA: TGTGCCAGCAGCTTTTCGACTAGCGGGTCCTACGAGCAGTACTTC. Translating it yields CASSFSTSGSYEQYF. The full variable domain, its missing parts supplied by reference TRBV5-5 and TRBJ2-7, is DAGVTQSPTHLIKTRGQQVTLRCSPISGHKSVSWYQQVLGQGPQFIFQYYEKEERGRGNFPDRFSARQFPNYSSELNVNALLLGDSALYLCASSFSTSGSYEQYFGPGTRLTVT.